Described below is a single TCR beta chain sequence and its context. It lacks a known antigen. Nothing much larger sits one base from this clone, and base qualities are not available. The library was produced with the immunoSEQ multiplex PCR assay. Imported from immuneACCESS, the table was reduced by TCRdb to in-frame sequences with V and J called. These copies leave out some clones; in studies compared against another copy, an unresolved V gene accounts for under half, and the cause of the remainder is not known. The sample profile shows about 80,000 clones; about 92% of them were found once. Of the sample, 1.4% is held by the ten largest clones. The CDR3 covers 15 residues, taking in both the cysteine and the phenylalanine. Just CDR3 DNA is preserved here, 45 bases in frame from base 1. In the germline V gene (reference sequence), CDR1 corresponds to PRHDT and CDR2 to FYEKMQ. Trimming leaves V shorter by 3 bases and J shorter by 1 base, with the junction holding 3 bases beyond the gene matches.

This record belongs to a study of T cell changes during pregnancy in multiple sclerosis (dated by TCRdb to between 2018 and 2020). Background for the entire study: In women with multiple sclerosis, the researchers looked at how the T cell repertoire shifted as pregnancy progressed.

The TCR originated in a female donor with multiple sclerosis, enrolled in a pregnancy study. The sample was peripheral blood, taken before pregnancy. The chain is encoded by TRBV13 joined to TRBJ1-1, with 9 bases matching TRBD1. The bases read TGTGCCAGCAGCTTCCGGACAGGGGCGAACACTGAAGCTTTCTTT. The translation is CASSFRTGANTEAFF.